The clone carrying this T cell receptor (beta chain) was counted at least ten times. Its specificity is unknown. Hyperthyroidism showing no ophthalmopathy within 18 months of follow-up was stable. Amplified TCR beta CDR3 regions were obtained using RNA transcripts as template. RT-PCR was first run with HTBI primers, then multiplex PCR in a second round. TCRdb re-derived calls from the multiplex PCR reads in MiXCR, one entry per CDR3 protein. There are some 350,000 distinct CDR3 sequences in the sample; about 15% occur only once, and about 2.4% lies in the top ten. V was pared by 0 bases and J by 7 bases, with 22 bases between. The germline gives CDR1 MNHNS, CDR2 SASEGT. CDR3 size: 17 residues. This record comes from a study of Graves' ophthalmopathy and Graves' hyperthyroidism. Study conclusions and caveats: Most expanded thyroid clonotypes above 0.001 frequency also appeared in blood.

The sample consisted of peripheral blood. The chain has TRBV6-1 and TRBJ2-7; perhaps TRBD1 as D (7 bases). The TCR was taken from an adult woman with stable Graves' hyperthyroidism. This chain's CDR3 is CASSEARGAKGAREQYF. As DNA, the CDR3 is TGTGCCAGCAGTGAAGCGCGCGGGGCGAAGGGGGCGCGGGAGCAGTACTTC.